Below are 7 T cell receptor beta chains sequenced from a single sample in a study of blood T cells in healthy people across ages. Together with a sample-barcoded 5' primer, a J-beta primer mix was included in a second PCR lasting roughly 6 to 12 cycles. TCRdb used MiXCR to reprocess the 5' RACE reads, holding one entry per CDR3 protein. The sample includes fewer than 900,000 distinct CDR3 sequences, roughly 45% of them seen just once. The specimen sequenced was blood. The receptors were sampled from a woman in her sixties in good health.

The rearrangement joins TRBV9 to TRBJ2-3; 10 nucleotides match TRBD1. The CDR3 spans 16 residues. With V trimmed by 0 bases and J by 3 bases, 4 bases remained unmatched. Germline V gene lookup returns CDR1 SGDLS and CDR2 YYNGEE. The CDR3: CASSVATGQGTDTQYF. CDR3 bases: TGTGCCAGCAGCGTAGCTACGGGACAGGGGACAGATACGCAGTATTTT. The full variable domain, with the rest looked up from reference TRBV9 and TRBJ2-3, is DSGVTQTPKHLITATGQRVTLRCSPRSGDLSVYWYQQSLDQGLQFLIQYYNGEERAKGNILERFSAQQFPDLHSELNLSSLELGDSALYFCASSVATGQGTDTQYFGPGTRLTVL.

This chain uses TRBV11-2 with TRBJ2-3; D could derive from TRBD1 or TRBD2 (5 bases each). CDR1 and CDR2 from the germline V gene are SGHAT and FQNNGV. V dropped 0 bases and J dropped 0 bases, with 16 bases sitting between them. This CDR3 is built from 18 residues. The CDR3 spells CASSLDGWGPTSTDTQYF. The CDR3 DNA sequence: TGTGCCAGCAGCTTAGACGGGTGGGGACCTACTAGCACAGATACGCAGTATTTT.

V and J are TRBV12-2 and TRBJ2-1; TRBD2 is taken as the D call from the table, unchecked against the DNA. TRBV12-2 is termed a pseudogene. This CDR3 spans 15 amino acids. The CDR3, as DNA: TGTGCAAGTCGCTTCGGGACTAGCGGGAGACTTGAGCAGTTCTTC. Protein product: CASRFGTSGRLEQFF.

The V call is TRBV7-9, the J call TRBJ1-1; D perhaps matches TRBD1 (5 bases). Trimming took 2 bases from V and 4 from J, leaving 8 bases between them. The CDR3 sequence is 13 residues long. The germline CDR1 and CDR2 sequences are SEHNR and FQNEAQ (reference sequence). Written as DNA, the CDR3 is TGTGCCAGCAGCTTACAGGGAGGCACTGAAGCTTTCTTT. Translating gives CASSLQGGTEAFF.

The CDR3 bases are TGTGCCATCAGTGCCTCTGAGGCTAGCACAGATACGCAGTATTTT. Translation gives CAISASEASTDTQYF. This chain links TRBV10-3 with TRBJ2-3, with D unclear. The V gene lost 4 bases and the J gene lost 0 bases, with 11 bases spanning the gap. Germline CDR1 is ENHRY and CDR2 is SYGVKD. This CDR3 is built from 15 residues.

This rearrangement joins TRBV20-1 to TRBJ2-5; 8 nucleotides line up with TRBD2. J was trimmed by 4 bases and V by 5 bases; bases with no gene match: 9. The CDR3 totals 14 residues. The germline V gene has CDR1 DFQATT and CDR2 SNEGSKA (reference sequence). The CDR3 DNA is TGCAGTGCTCCGAAGCGGGAGTGGTTAGAGACCCAGTACTTC. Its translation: CSAPKREWLETQYF.

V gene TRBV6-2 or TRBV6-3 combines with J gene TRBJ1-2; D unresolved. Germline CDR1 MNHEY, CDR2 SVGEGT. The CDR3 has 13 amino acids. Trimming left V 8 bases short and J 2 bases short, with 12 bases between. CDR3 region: CASQDDGNYGYTF. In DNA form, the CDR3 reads TGTGCCAGCCAGGACGACGGCAACTATGGCTACACCTTC.